The 12 T cell receptor beta chains reported below all come from one sample, sequenced in a study of cytomegalovirus exposure and HLA in healthy donors. This PCR relied on a set of 60 Vbeta primers and 13 Jbeta primers. Data came from immunoSEQ multiplex PCR; TCRdb stores just in-frame clones and leaves some out. The sample carries around 120,000 clones, around 70% recorded once. The specimen sequenced was PBMCs. The receptors come from a man between 25 and 39 years old in good health and CMV-seropositive.

J is TRBJ2-6 and V is TRBV30, with 8 bases that match TRBD1. This CDR3 has 18 residues. The junction had 12 bases not matched to a gene; V was cut back by 5 bases and J by 0 bases. Per the germline V gene, CDR1 is GTSNPN and CDR2 is SVGIG (reference sequence). CDR3 in DNA: TGTGCCTGGCAGAAGAAGGGACAGGCTCACTCTGGGGCCAACGTCCTGACTTTC. Translating it yields CAWQKKGQAHSGANVLTF. Looking up the rest from reference TRBV30 and TRBJ2-6 gives the full variable domain: SQTIHQWPATLVQPVGSPLSLECTVEGTSNPNLYWYRQAAGRGLQLLFYSVGIGQISSEVPQNLSASRPQDRQFILSSKKLLLSDSGFYLCAWQKKGQAHSGANVLTFGAGSRLTVL.

V gene TRBV29-1 combines with J gene TRBJ2-3; TRBD2 might be the D (6 bases). Per germline, CDR1 SQVTM and CDR2 ANQGSEA. The CDR3 contains 11 residues. V was pared by 6 bases and J by 6 bases, with 10 bases between. CDR3: CSVTRPDTQYF. The CDR3 DNA follows: TGCAGCGTGACTAGGCCGGATACGCAGTATTTT.

Only one count was recorded for this clone. One junction end does not reproduce the germline sequence, and a read error may be involved. The chain has TRBV7-7 and TRBJ2-5; TRBD1 is a possible D gene (7 bases). This CDR3 is 14 amino acids long. The germline V gene has CDR1 SSHAT and CDR2 FNYEAQ (reference sequence). CDR3 nucleotide sequence: TGTGCTAGCAGCCCAGGGCCAGGGGGGGAGACCCAGTACTTC. It translates to CASSPGPGGETQYF. Together with reference TRBV7-7 and TRBJ2-5, the CDR3 gives the full variable domain: GAGVSQSPRYKVTKRGQDVTLRCDPISSHATLYWYQQALGQGPEFLTYFNYEAQPDKSGLPSDRFSAERPEGSISTLTIQRTEQRDSAMYRCASSPGPGGETQYFGPGTRLLVL.

This sequence joins TRBV11-2 and TRBJ2-1; D might be TRBD2 (6 bases). With 1 base removed from V and 3 bases from J, the gap between germline ends came to 16 bases. The CDR3 has 17 amino acids. CDR1 SGHAT and CDR2 FQNNGV come from the germline V gene. CDR3 nucleotides: TGTGCCAGCAGCTTAGTTTATGGGGACTCTCGCTACAATGAGCAGTTCTTC. Its translation is CASSLVYGDSRYNEQFF.

The rearrangement uses TRBV28 and TRBJ2-5, with 7 bases that match TRBD1. V gave up 5 bases and J gave up 5 bases; unmatched junction bases: 11. The CDR3 is 15 amino acids. The V gene's germline CDR1 is MDHEN and CDR2 SYDVKM. The CDR3 here is CASSVDRVGEETQYF. In nucleotides, the CDR3 is TGTGCCAGCAGTGTCGACAGGGTGGGGGAGGAGACCCAGTACTTC. The whole variable domain, filled in from reference TRBV28 and TRBJ2-5, reads DVKVTQSSRYLVKRTGEKVFLECVQDMDHENMFWYRQDPGLGLRLIYFSYDVKMKEKGDIPEGYSVSREKKERFSLILESASTNQTSMYLCASSVDRVGEETQYFGPGTRLLVL.

The rearrangement links TRBV10-3 to TRBJ2-2, with D possibly being TRBD1 (8 bases). The ends were cut back, 6 bases at V and 6 bases at J, with 17 bases in the middle. The CDR3 has 15 amino acids. CDR1 ENHRY and CDR2 SYGVKD come from the germline V gene. The CDR3 sequence: CAIRAGQDEAGELFF. The CDR3 bases are TGTGCCATCAGAGCGGGACAGGATGAAGCCGGGGAGCTGTTTTTT.

The CDR3 DNA reads as TGCGCCAGCAAAACCGACAGGGTAGGGACTGAAGCTTTCTTT. It codes for CASKTDRVGTEAFF. This chain links TRBV5-1 with TRBJ1-1; 7 nucleotides line up with TRBD1. CDR3 length: 14 residues. Germline CDR1 and CDR2: SGHRS and YFSETQ. V trimming: 6 bases; J trimming: 5 bases; junction bases outside the gene matches: 10.

In its sample, this clone was seen once. The chain links TRBV28 to TRBJ1-1; D gene uncertain. Per the germline V gene, CDR1 is MDHEN and CDR2 is SYDVKM. The CDR3 is 14 residues long. V was pared by 8 bases and J by 5 bases, with 18 bases between. CDR3 protein: CASLGSGRRTEAFF. The DNA of the CDR3 is TGTGCCAGCCTAGGTTCCGGTCGGCGGACTGAAGCTTTCTTT.

This clone turned up a few times. This rearrangement joins TRBV5-1 to TRBJ2-5, with D unresolved. V dropped 4 bases and J dropped 1 base, with 14 bases sitting between them. The CDR3 is made up of 15 amino acids. Germline CDR1 SGHRS, CDR2 YFSETQ. The CDR3 spells CASSRDLVGQETQYF. The CDR3, as DNA: TGCGCCAGCAGCCGAGACCTAGTGGGCCAAGAGACCCAGTACTTC.

The chain links TRBV2 to TRBJ2-5; a possible D gene is TRBD2 (5 bases). This CDR3 has 14 residues. Germline-derived CDR1 and CDR2 are SNHLY and FYNNEI. V lost 4 bases and J 2 bases, leaving 11 bases between the germline ends. For the CDR3, the DNA is TGTGCCAGCAGTGCCGACTACGTACAAGAGACCCAGTACTTC. Its protein is CASSADYVQETQYF.

This clone appeared a few times. The V and J genes are TRBV27 and TRBJ2-1; TRBD2 aligns across 11 bases. V lost 6 bases and J lost 3; bases outside the gene matches: 4. The CDR3 runs to 15 residues. Germline V gives CDR1 MNHEY, CDR2 SMNVEV (reference sequence). The CDR3 is CASSHGLAGYNEQFF. CDR3 nucleotide sequence: TGTGCCAGCAGCCACGGACTAGCGGGCTACAATGAGCAGTTCTTC.

The J gene is TRBJ2-5, the V gene TRBV28; D remains unclear. With the DNA end fitting TRBJ2-7 better, the J assignment may be wrong. The CDR3 is 12 residues long. Germline values: CDR1 MDHEN, CDR2 SYDVKM. CDR3 protein: CASSLSSYEQYF. CDR3 sequence (DNA): TGTGCCAGCAGTCTTTCTTCCTACGAGCAGTACTTC.